This T cell receptor beta chain was obtained from a study of regulatory T cells in long-lasting Graves disease. Time point of the sample: persistent/refractory GD, antithyroid drugs over 5 years with positive TRAb. The TCR library was made from RNA extracted from PBMCs. This clonotype came up a few times. The authors built TCR beta libraries using iRepertoire HTBI primers and Arm-PCR of CDR3 regions. TCRdb ran MiXCR on the multiplex PCR reads and lists one entry per CDR3 protein. The data hold some 420,000 distinct CDR3 sequences, with 22% observed a single time. V was shortened by 0 bases and J by 6 bases, with 12 bases between the two germline ends. The germline V gene encodes CDR1 KGHSH and CDR2 LQKENI. The CDR3 is made up of 15 amino acids.

The chain carries TRBV18 and TRBJ2-1; D remains ambiguous. The specimen was peripheral blood mononuclear cells (PBMCs), collected when the disease was refractory, from a patient treated with antithyroid drugs. The TCR originated in a female donor with Graves disease. The CDR3 protein is CASSPPIRVCNEQFF. CDR3 sequence (DNA): TGTGCCAGCTCACCACCGATTAGGGTCTGCAATGAGCAGTTCTTC.